The 14 T cell receptor beta chains in this list originate from one sample, sequenced in a study of blood T cells in healthy people across ages. Together with a sample-barcoded 5' primer, a J-beta primer mix was included in a second PCR lasting about 7 to 11 cycles. TCRdb re-called the 5' RACE reads through MiXCR, storing one row per CDR3 protein. The data contain roughly 700,000 distinct CDR3 sequences, approximately 25% of them singletons. These data were likewise used in another study, on T cells of mothers and their children.

Material for sequencing was blood. Receptors were obtained from a boy between 10 and 17 years old in good health.

As for this clonotype: A junction end diverges from the germline sequence, so it may reflect a read error. The rearrangement joins TRBV29-1 to TRBJ2-1; 8 bases are shared with TRBD1. The CDR3 loop spans 13 amino acids. CDR1 and CDR2 (germline): SQVTM, ANQGSEA. Here the CDR3 DNA reads TGCAGCGCATCTGGGACAGGTCAGACGAAAGGACTCTTC. As protein: CSASGTGQTKGLF.

This clonotype was observed a few times. The chain employs TRBV3-1 and TRBJ1-2; D possibly corresponds to TRBD1 (5 bases). Germline CDR1 reads LGHDT; CDR2 reads YNNKEL (reference sequence). V was trimmed by 7 bases and J by 2 bases, leaving 17 bases between them. The CDR3 length is 15 residues. DNA of the CDR3: TGTGCCAGCACCTCCGGGACCTTAATCAACTATGGCTACACCTTC. Translation: CASTSGTLINYGYTF. Based on the CDR3 plus reference TRBV3-1 and TRBJ1-2, the full variable domain is DTAVSQTPKYLVTQMGNDKSIKCEQNLGHDTMYWYKQDSKKFLKIMFSYNNKELIINETVPNRFSPKSPDKAHLNLHINSLELGDSAVYFCASTSGTLINYGYTFGSGTRLTVV.

Notes on this clonotype: The CDR3 does not close with the conserved phenylalanine or tryptophan, likely indicating a read error. The chain recombines TRBV20-1 with TRBJ1-2; unclear D gene. The CDR3 contains 11 residues. Germline V gene data show CDR1 as DFQATT and CDR2 as SNEGSKA (reference sequence). Trimming took off 1 base at V and 8 bases at J, with 8 bases between the two ends. The CDR3 spells CSARGSTGYTL. The CDR3 region has the DNA TGCAGTGCTAGAGGGTCTACGGGCTACACCCTC.

A single count supports this clonotype. The chain combines TRBV7-6 with TRBJ2-5; weak D call: TRBD1 (6 bases). The V end lost 2 bases, the J end lost 1 base, and 11 bases lay between the germline ends. Germline CDR1 reads SGHVS; CDR2 reads FNYEAQ. The CDR3 length is 15 residues. The CDR3 DNA follows: TGTGCCAGCAGCTTATGGACAGCCCTCCAAGAGACCCAGTACTTC. The encoded protein is CASSLWTALQETQYF.

This clonotype was observed a few times. The CDR3 DNA sequence: TGTGCCAGCAGCCTAACGGTGGAGACCCAGTACTTC. This encodes CASSLTVETQYF. The J gene is TRBJ2-5, the V gene TRBV6-2 or TRBV6-3, with D unresolved. The CDR3 runs 12 residues. Germline V gene lookup returns CDR1 MNHEY and CDR2 SVGEGT. The V and J ends lost 6 bases and 5 bases respectively, with 10 bases between them.

This clonotype appeared a few times. The rearrangement uses TRBV7-3 and TRBJ2-5; no definite D call. The CDR3 totals 13 residues. Trimming pared 4 bases from V and 3 bases from J, leaving 9 bases between. Germline CDR1 reads SGHTA; CDR2 reads FQGTGA. The CDR3 is CASSSGREETQYF. CDR3 bases: TGTGCCAGCAGCTCCGGACGGGAAGAGACCCAGTACTTC.

Concerning this clonotype itself: Its ends do not fully match the called genes, so a read error is possible. This chain connects TRBV12-3 or TRBV12-4 to TRBJ1-5; 9 bases map to TRBD1. The CDR3 spans 15 residues. In nucleotides, the CDR3 is TGTGCCTGCAGTTCCGACCGGGACAGGGAGCAGCCCCAGCATTTT. Translated, it gives CACSSDRDREQPQHF.

A few counts support this clonotype. V gene TRBV6-5 combines with J gene TRBJ1-1; D remains unclear. The CDR3 spans 10 residues. V was pared by 3 bases and J by 12 bases, with 8 bases between. Germline V gives CDR1 MNHEY, CDR2 SVGAGI. As DNA, the CDR3 is TGTGCCAGCAGTTATCCGCCATCTTTCTTT. Protein: CASSYPPSFF.

The rearrangement joins TRBV29-1 to TRBJ1-2; D gene uncertain. The germline V and J ends were trimmed by 7 bases and 4 bases, with 16 bases remaining between them. The germline gives CDR1 SQVTM, CDR2 ANQGSEA. The CDR3 is made up of 13 amino acids. CDR3 loop: CSATRGKAYGYTF. The CDR3 DNA follows: TGCAGCGCAACGAGAGGGAAAGCCTATGGCTACACCTTC.

The J gene is TRBJ2-5, the V gene TRBV6-5, with 8 bases identical to TRBD2. The length of the CDR3 is 16 residues. After removal of 2 bases from V and 4 bases from J, the junction contained 9 bases not matched to a gene. The germline CDR1 and CDR2 sequences are MNHEY and SVGAGI. The CDR3 bases are TGTGCCAGCAGTTACGTACGCGGGAGGTCTGTAGAGACCCAGTACTTC. It translates to CASSYVRGRSVETQYF.

This clonotype was counted once. This sequence joins TRBV9 and TRBJ2-5; TRBD1 or TRBD2 may be the D gene (5 bases each). The CDR3 totals 17 residues. Germline assignment: CDR1 SGDLS and CDR2 YYNGEE. V was pared by 0 bases and J by 4 bases, with 19 bases between. The CDR3, as DNA: TGTGCCAGCAGCGTAGCTCCCCGGGACCAACACTCAGAGACCCAGTACTTC. As protein: CASSVAPRDQHSETQYF. Using reference TRBV9 and TRBJ2-5 for the parts outside the CDR3, the full variable domain is DSGVTQTPKHLITATGQRVTLRCSPRSGDLSVYWYQQSLDQGLQFLIQYYNGEERAKGNILERFSAQQFPDLHSELNLSSLELGDSALYFCASSVAPRDQHSETQYFGPGTRLLVL.

This clonotype was found a few times. This chain uses TRBV5-6 with TRBJ2-5; D is undetermined. V was pared by 3 bases and J by 5 bases, with 17 bases between. The CDR3 sequence is 15 residues long. Looked up from germline, CDR1 is SGHDT and CDR2 is YYEEEE. Here the CDR3 reads CASSSGPDVEETQYF. CDR3 bases: TGTGCCAGCAGCTCAGGTCCGGACGTTGAGGAGACCCAGTACTTC. The entire variable domain, with the rest obtained from reference TRBV5-6 and TRBJ2-5, is as follows: DAGVTQSPTHLIKTRGQQVTLRCSPKSGHDTVSWYQQALGQGPQFIFQYYEEEERQRGNFPDRFSGHQFPNYSSELNVNALLLGDSALYLCASSSGPDVEETQYFGPGTRLLVL.

This chain joins TRBV7-9 and TRBJ1-2; TRBD1 matches at 7 bases. V trimming: 0 bases; J trimming: 3 bases; junction bases outside the gene matches: 4. Germline V gives CDR1 SEHNR, CDR2 FQNEAQ (reference sequence). This CDR3 comprises 15 residues. In DNA, the CDR3 is TGTGCCAGCAGCTTAGCGCAAGGGGGCCACTATGGCTACACCTTC. Its translation is CASSLAQGGHYGYTF.

The rearrangement uses TRBV20-1 and TRBJ1-5, with D maybe TRBD1 (5 bases). The V end lost 3 bases, the J end lost 4 bases, and 19 bases lay between the germline ends. The CDR3 sequence is 16 residues long. Germline V gene data show CDR1 as DFQATT and CDR2 as SNEGSKA (reference sequence). The CDR3 loop is CSASNEDNWANQPQHF. The CDR3 DNA sequence: TGCAGTGCTAGTAACGAGGACAATTGGGCAAATCAGCCCCAGCATTTT.